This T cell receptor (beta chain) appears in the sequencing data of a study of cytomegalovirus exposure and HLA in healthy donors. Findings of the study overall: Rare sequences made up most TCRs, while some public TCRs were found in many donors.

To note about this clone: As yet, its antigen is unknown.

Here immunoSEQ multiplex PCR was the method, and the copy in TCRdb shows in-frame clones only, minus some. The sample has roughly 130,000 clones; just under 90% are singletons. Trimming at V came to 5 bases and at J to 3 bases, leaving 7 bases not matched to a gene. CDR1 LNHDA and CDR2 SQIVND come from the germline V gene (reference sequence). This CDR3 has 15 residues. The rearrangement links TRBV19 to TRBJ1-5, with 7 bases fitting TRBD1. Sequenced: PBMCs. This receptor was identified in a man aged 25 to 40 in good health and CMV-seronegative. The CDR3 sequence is CASSFGQAANQPQHF. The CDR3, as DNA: TGTGCCAGTAGTTTCGGACAGGCGGCCAATCAGCCCCAGCATTTT.